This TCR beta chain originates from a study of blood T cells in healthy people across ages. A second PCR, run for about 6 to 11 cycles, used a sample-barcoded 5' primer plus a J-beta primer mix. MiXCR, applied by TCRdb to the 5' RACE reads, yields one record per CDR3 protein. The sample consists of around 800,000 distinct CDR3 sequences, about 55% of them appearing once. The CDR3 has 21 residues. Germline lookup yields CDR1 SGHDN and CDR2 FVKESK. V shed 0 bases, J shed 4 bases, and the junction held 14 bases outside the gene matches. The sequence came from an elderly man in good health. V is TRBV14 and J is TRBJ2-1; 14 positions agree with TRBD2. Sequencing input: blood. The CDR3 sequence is CASSQDRSGTSGRAGYNEQFF. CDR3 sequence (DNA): TGTGCCAGCAGCCAAGACAGGTCCGGGACTAGCGGGAGAGCCGGGTACAATGAGCAGTTCTTC.